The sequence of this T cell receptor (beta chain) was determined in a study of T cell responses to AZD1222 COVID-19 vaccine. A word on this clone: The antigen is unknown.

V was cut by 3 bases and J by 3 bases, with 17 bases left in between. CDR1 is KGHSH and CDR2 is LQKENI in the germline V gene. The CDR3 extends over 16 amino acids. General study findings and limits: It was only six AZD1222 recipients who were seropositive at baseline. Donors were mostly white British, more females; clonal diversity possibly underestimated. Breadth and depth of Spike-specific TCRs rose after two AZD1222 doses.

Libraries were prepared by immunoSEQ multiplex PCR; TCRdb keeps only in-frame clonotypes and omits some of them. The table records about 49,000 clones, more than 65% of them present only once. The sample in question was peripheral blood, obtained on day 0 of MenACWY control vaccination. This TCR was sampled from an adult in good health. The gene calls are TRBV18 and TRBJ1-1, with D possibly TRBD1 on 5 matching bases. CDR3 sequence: CASSPKTGRTDTEAFF. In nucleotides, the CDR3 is TGTGCCAGCTCACCCAAGACGGGGCGGACTGACACTGAAGCTTTCTTT.